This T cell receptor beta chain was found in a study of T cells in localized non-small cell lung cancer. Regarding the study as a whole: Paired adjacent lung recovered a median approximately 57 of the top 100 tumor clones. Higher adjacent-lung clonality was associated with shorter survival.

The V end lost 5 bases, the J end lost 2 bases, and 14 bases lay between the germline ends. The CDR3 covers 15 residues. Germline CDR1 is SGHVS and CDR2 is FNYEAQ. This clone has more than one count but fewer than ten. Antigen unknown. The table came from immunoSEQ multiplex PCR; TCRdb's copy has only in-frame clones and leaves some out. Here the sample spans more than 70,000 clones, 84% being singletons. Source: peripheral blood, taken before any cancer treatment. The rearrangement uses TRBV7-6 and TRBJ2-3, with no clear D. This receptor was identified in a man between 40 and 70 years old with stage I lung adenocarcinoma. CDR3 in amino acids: CASSPLGGTTDTQYF. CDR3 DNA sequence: TGTGCCAGCAGCCCCCTGGGCGGTACCACAGATACGCAGTATTTT.